A selection of T cell receptor beta chains follows, all from one sample in a study of OX40 agonist ivuxolimab in advanced cancers. Generated by immunoSEQ multiplex PCR, the TCRdb table keeps only in-frame clones and is missing some. The data show some 140,000 clones, approximately 94% seen once. Sequenced material: CD4+ or CD8+ T cells sorted from blood, taken in a trial of the OX40 agonist ivuxolimab. These receptors originate from an adult with an advanced solid tumor such as melanoma, head and neck, liver or kidney cancer. CDR3s include the opening cysteine and the closing phenylalanine or tryptophan. A D gene is named only where the DNA matches it firmly. Clone size appears in some rows only: once, few, many, or a class for an expanded clone.

J: TRBJ2-7; V: TRBV5-6; D: TRBD2; size: -; CDR3: CASSLGASGLIYEQYF; DNA: TGTGCCAGCAGCTTGGGGGCTAGCGGCCTCATCTACGAGCAGTACTTC
J: TRBJ1-1; V: TRBV11-2; D: TRBD1; size: -; CDR3: CASSLGDSSTEAFF; DNA: TGTGCCAGCAGCTTAGGGGACAGCAGCACTGAAGCTTTCTTT
J: TRBJ2-7; V: TRBV4-2; D: TRBD2; size: -; CDR3: CASSQTLAGAGEQYF; DNA: TGTGCCAGCAGCCAAACGCTAGCGGGAGCTGGGGAGCAGTACTTC
J: TRBJ2-3; V: TRBV28; D: TRBD1; size: -; CDR3: CASSLQNTGGSTDTQYF; DNA: TGTGCCAGCAGTTTGCAAAACACAGGGGGAAGCACAGATACGCAGTATTTT
J: TRBJ2-1; V: TRBV27; D: -; size: -; CDR3: CASRKWGAAANYNEQFF; DNA: TGTGCCAGCAGAAAATGGGGGGCGGCCGCTAACTACAATGAGCAGTTCTTC
J: TRBJ1-5; V: TRBV19; D: -; size: few; CDR3: CASSTESPYSNQPQHF; DNA: TGTGCCAGTAGTACCGAGTCACCGTATAGCAATCAGCCCCAGCATTTT
J: TRBJ2-2; V: TRBV6-5; D: -; size: once; CDR3: CASSLTQGGTGELFF; DNA: TGTGCCAGCAGTCTTACCCAGGGGGGCACCGGGGAGCTGTTTTTT
J: TRBJ1-1; V: TRBV6-5; D: -; size: -; CDR3: CASTPGTEAFF; DNA: TGTGCCAGCACTCCAGGCACTGAAGCTTTCTTT
J: TRBJ1-3; V: TRBV5-4; D: -; size: -; CDR3: CASSQEVATGPGNTIYF; DNA: TGTGCCAGCAGCCAAGAAGTCGCGACAGGTCCTGGAAACACCATATATTTT
J: TRBJ1-4; V: TRBV6-6; D: -; size: -; CDR3: CASSEAGYNEKLFF; DNA: TGTGCCAGCTCGGAGGCAGGGTATAATGAAAAACTGTTTTTT
J: TRBJ1-1; V: TRBV19; D: TRBD1; size: once; CDR3: CDSSIQVGQGKGGAEAFF; DNA: TGTGACAGTAGTATACAAGTGGGACAGGGTAAAGGAGGCGCTGAAGCTTTCTTT
J: TRBJ1-6; V: TRBV9; D: TRBD1; size: -; CDR3: CASSVGQNNSPLHF; DNA: TGTGCCAGCAGCGTGGGACAGAATAATTCACCCCTCCACTTT
J: TRBJ1-2; V: TRBV18; D: -; size: once; CDR3: CASSPPQGDYGYTF; DNA: TGTGCCAGCTCACCACCACAAGGGGACTATGGCTACACCTTC
J: TRBJ1-2; V: TRBV11-2; D: -; size: -; CDR3: CASRSQAGGTYGYTF; DNA: TGTGCCAGCAGATCCCAAGCTGGGGGGACCTATGGCTACACCTTC
J: TRBJ1-5; V: TRBV6-5; D: -; size: -; CDR3: CASSSEGNQPQHF; DNA: TGTGCCAGCAGTTCCGAGGGCAATCAGCCCCAGCATTTT
J: TRBJ1-2; V: TRBV7-2; D: -; size: -; CDR3: CASSLLGYGYTF; DNA: TGTGCCAGCAGCTTACTTGGCTATGGCTACACCTTC
J: TRBJ1-1; V: TRBV6-1; D: -; size: -; CDR3: CASSEVIVNTEAFF; DNA: TGTGCCAGCAGTGAAGTCATTGTGAACACTGAAGCTTTCTTT
J: TRBJ2-1; V: TRBV5-4; D: -; size: -; CDR3: CASSSPRSYNEQFF; DNA: TGTGCCAGCAGCTCTCCCCGTTCCTACAATGAGCAGTTCTTC
J: TRBJ2-7; V: TRBV5-6; D: -; size: once; CDR3: CASSPPPGALSYEQYF; DNA: TGTGCCAGCAGCCCGCCCCCAGGGGCCCTCTCCTACGAGCAGTACTTC
J: TRBJ1-1; V: TRBV18; D: -; size: few; CDR3: CASSPIEGDTEAFF; DNA: TGTGCCAGCTCACCAATCGAGGGGGACACTGAAGCTTTCTTT
J: TRBJ2-1; V: TRBV7-8; D: -; size: -; CDR3: CASSLGRTHLRSSYNEQFF; DNA: TGTGCCAGCAGCTTAGGTCGGACTCACCTCAGGAGCTCCTACAATGAGCAGTTCTTC
J: TRBJ2-3; V: TRBV27; D: TRBD2; size: -; CDR3: CASSFGTSGANTDTQYF; DNA: TGTGCCAGCAGTTTCGGGACTAGCGGGGCCAACACAGATACGCAGTATTTT
J: TRBJ1-3; V: TRBV4-1; D: -; size: few; CDR3: CASSQDPSGVSGNTIYF; DNA: TGCGCCAGCAGCCAAGATCCATCGGGAGTCTCTGGAAACACCATATATTTT
J: TRBJ2-3; V: TRBV7-9; D: TRBD1; size: -; CDR3: CASSSTGGATDTQYF; DNA: TGTGCCAGCAGCTCGACAGGGGGCGCGACAGATACGCAGTATTTT
J: TRBJ1-2; V: TRBV6-1; D: TRBD1; size: once; CDR3: CASATGVGYTF; DNA: TGTGCCAGCGCAACAGGGGTTGGCTACACCTTC
J: TRBJ1-2; V: TRBV7-3; D: -; size: -; CDR3: CASSTRQDLNYGYTF; DNA: TGTGCCAGCAGCACCCGACAGGATCTGAACTATGGCTACACCTTC
J: TRBJ2-2; V: TRBV6-1; D: TRBD1; size: -; CDR3: CASSAGTGVSNTGELFF; DNA: TGTGCCAGCAGTGCAGGGACAGGGGTGTCCAACACCGGGGAGCTGTTTTTT